Given below is one T cell receptor (beta chain) in context. Patients of the Seattle cohort, enrolled during active infection, were followed longitudinally. The data derive from a study of blood T cell repertoires in COVID-19. For the study at large: Whether acute or convalescent, the COVID-19 samples came from the United States, Italy and Spain. Sources were T cells, B-cell-depleted T cells, or PBMCs; the material itself was cDNA or gDNA.

Authors' processing steps: Estimation of nucleated cell counts was performed using reference gene primer amplification. The assay was immunoSEQ multiplex PCR, and TCRdb's table has in-frame clones only and misses some. V and J calls and clone size are those listed in that table; D and trimming were worked out from the DNA. The sample lists 250,000 to 300,000 clones, 80% to 90% occurring once. The sequenced material came from peripheral blood. This receptor was taken from a woman in her 30s with COVID-19, enrolled during active disease.

The CDR3 spells CASNRLAASTDTQYF. The CDR3 bases are TGTGCCAGTAATCGACTAGCGGCTAGCACAGATACGCAGTATTTT. The chain is built from TRBV9 and TRBJ2-3; TRBD2 agrees at 9 bases. The length of the CDR3 is 15 residues. J was trimmed by 0 bases and V by 8 bases; bases with no gene match: 7. Germline V gene lookup returns CDR1 SGDLS and CDR2 YYNGEE.